This TCR beta chain was captured in a study of blood T cell repertoires in COVID-19. Study in general: Acute and convalescent COVID-19 samples came from the United States, Italy and Spain. From T cells, B-cell-depleted T cells, or PBMCs came the material, which was cDNA or gDNA.

Germline CDR1 reads DFQATT; CDR2 reads SNEGSKA (reference sequence). This CDR3 is 11 amino acids long. V was pared by 3 bases and J by 5 bases, with 7 bases between. In the original analysis: Amplifying reference gene primers gave estimates of nucleated cell counts. TCRdb's table, derived via immunoSEQ multiplex PCR, lists solely in-frame clones and lacks some. The D gene and trimming were derived from the DNA, and the V and J assignments and clone size from that table. This sample has 200,000 to 250,000 clones, with roughly 90% found just once. Recruits, aged roughly 18 to 90 years, lived in 24 US areas.

This sequence originates from a woman aged 50 to 60 in a cohort exposed to, infected with or recovered from COVID-19 (not recorded which). The chain has TRBV20-1 and TRBJ2-5; tentatively, D is TRBD1 (5 bases). What was sequenced was PBMCs or T cells enriched from blood (not recorded which). The CDR3, as DNA: TGCAGTGCTAGGGGGCAGGAGACCCAGTACTTC. Encoded protein: CSARGQETQYF.